What follows describes a single TCR beta chain. Germline is not matched at one junction end, which may reflect a read error. The record originates from a study of T cells in Graves' hyperthyroidism and ophthalmopathy. The CDR3 totals 15 residues. The germline gives CDR1 SNHLY, CDR2 FYNNEI. TCR beta CDR3 regions were amplified from RNA. First-round RT-PCR with HTBI primers amplified the TCR CDR3 region. TCRdb re-derived calls from the multiplex PCR reads in MiXCR, one entry per CDR3 protein. The table has hundreds of thousands of distinct CDR3 sequences, around 20% seen once. The genes are TRBV2 and TRBJ1-6; 10 positions agree with TRBD1. The sequencing sample was made of blood. The sequence came from a woman aged 50 to 65 with Graves' hyperthyroidism that later progressed to Graves' ophthalmopathy. The CDR3, as DNA: TGTGCCAGCGCCGGGGACAGGGGTAGAACTTCACCCCACCACTTT. Translating it yields CASAGDRGRTSPHHF.